This TCR beta chain was sequenced during a study of cytomegalovirus exposure and HLA in healthy donors. The overall study: Out of 150 million to 200 million T cells, an earlier analysis found 117 million unique TCR beta sequences in total.

Concerning this clone itself: Antigen: not known.

V was trimmed by 8 bases and J by 7 bases, leaving 20 bases between them. In germline, CDR1 is PRHDT, CDR2 FYEKMQ (reference sequence). The CDR3 totals 14 residues. Use of 60 Vbeta and 13 Jbeta primers characterized the PCR. The repertoire was sequenced with immunoSEQ multiplex PCR; TCRdb's copy has only in-frame clones and lacks some. This listing includes some 26,000 clones. The study, taken as a whole, reports: Excluded were some V segments that proved indistinguishable, including TRBV6-2 and TRBV6-3.

This TCR derives from a male donor in good health and CMV-seropositive. Sequenced input: PBMCs. This rearrangement joins TRBV13 to TRBJ1-1, with D unresolved. CDR3 residues: CASHSTNRDREAFF. The CDR3 nucleotides read TGTGCCAGCCATTCGACAAACCGAGACCGTGAAGCTTTCTTT.